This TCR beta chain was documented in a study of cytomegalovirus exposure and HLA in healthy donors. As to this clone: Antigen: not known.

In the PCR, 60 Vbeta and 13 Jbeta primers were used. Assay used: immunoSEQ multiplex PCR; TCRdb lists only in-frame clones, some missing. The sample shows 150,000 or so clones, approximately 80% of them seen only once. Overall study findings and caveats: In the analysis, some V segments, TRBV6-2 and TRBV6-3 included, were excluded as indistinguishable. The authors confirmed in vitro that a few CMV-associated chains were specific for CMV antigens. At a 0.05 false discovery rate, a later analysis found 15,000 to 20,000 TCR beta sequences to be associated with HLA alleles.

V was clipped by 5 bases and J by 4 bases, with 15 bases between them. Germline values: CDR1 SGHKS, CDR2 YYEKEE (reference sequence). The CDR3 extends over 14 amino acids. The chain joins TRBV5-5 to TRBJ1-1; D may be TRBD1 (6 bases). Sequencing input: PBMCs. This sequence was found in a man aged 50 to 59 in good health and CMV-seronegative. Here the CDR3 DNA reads TGTGCCAGCAGTTCACCTACAGGGTTCACTGAAGCTTTCTTT. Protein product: CASSSPTGFTEAFF.